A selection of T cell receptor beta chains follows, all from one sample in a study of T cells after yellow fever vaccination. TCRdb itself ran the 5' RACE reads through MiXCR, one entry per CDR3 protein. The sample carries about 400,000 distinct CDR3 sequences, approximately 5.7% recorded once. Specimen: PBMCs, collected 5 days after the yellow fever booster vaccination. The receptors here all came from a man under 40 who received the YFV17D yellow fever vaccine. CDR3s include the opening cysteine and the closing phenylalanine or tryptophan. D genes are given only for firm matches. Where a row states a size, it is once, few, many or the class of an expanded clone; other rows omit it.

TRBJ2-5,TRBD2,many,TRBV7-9,CASSLLLAGGETQYF,TGTGCCAGCAGCTTACTTCTAGCGGGGGGAGAGACCCAGTACTTC
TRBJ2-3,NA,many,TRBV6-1,CASSRRQVGVPSTQYF,TGTGCCAGCAGCCGCAGGCAAGTGGGAGTTCCCTCTACGCAGTATTTT
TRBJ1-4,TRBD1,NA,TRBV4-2,CASSQADRGEKLFF,TGTGCCAGCAGCCAAGCGGACAGGGGAGAAAAACTGTTTTTT
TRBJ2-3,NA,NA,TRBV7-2,CATRRVSGTSTDTQYF,TGTGCCACCCGGAGGGTTTCGGGAACCAGCACAGATACGCAGTATTTT
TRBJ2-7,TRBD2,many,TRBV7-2,CASSPLRGGLENEQYF,TGTGCCAGCAGCCCCCTCCGGGGGGGCCTCGAGAACGAGCAGTACTTC
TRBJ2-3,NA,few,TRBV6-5,CASRRLDTQYF,TGTGCCAGCAGGAGATTAGATACGCAGTATTTT
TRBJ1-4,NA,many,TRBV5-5,CASRSWADEKLFF,TGTGCCAGCAGGAGTTGGGCTGATGAAAAACTGTTTTTT
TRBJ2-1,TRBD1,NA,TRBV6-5,CASSNRQGGQFF,TGTGCCAGCAGTAACAGACAGGGGGGGCAGTTCTTC
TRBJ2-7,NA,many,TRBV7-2,CASSLHYEQYF,TGTGCCAGCAGCCTACACTACGAGCAGTACTTC
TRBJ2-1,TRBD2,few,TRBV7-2,CASSLGWGRPGGEQFF,TGTGCCAGCAGCTTGGGTTGGGGTCGCCCCGGGGGGGAGCAGTTCTTC
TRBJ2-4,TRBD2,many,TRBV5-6,CASSPTSENIQYF,TGTGCCAGCAGCCCCACTAGCGAAAACATTCAGTACTTC